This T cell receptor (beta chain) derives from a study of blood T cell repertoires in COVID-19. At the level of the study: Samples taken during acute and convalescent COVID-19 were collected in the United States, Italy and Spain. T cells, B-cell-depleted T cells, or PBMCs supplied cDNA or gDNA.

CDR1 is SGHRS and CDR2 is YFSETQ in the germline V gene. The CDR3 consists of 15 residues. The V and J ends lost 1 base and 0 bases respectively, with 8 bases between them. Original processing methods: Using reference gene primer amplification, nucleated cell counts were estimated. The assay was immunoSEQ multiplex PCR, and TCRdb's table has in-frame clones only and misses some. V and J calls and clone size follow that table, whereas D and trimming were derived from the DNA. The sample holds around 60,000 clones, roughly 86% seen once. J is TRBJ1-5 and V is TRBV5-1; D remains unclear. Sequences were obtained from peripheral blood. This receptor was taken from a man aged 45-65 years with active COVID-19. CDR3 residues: CASSLSGFSNQPQHF. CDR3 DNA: TGCGCCAGCAGCTTGTCGGGGTTTAGCAATCAGCCCCAGCATTTT.